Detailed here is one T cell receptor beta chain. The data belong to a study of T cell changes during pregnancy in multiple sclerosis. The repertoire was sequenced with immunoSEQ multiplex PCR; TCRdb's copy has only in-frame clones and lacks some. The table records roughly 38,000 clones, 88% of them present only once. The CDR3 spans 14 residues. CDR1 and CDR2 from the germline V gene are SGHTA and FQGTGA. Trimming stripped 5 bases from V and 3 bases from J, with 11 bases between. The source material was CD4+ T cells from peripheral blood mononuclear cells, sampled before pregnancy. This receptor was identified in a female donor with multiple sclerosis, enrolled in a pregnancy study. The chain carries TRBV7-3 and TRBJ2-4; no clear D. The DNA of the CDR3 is TGTGCCAGCAGCCCGAGTGGCGGCAAAAACATTCAGTACTTC. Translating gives CASSPSGGKNIQYF.